The 9 T cell receptor beta chains listed next were all sequenced from one sample in a study of blood T cell repertoires in COVID-19. The assay was immunoSEQ multiplex PCR, and TCRdb's table has in-frame clones only and misses some. The sample includes approximately 300,000 clones, roughly 90% of them seen just once. Sequencing was carried out using peripheral blood. These receptors all stem from a man aged 30-40 years with acute or convalescent COVID-19.

The gene calls are TRBV5-1 and TRBJ2-7; 9 bases agree with TRBD2. V trimming: 1 base; J trimming: 3 bases; junction bases outside the gene matches: 2. This CDR3 comprises 14 residues. Germline loops: CDR1 SGHRS, CDR2 YFSETQ. CDR3 sequence: CASSLSSGGYEQYF. The CDR3 region has the DNA TGCGCCAGCAGCTTGAGTAGCGGGGGCTACGAGCAGTACTTC.

The rearrangement links TRBV28 to TRBJ1-3; a possible D gene is TRBD1 (5 bases). Trimming took off 2 bases at V and 0 bases at J, with 8 bases between the two ends. The CDR3 has 15 residues. The germline CDR1 and CDR2 sequences are MDHEN and SYDVKM. The CDR3 bases are TGTGCCAGCAGTTTAACAGGAAACTCTGGAAACACCATATATTTT. This sequence encodes CASSLTGNSGNTIYF.

The chain joins TRBV6-5 to TRBJ1-2, with 7 nucleotides matching TRBD1. V shed 10 bases, J shed 5 bases, and the junction held 7 bases outside the gene matches. CDR3 length: 12 residues. Germline V gene lookup returns CDR1 MNHEY and CDR2 SVGAGI. The CDR3 region has the DNA TGTGCCACCCGGACAGGACCATATGGCTACACCTTC. Amino acids: CATRTGPYGYTF.

This rearrangement joins TRBV7-9 to TRBJ1-6; possibly TRBD1 for D (5 bases). The CDR3 length is 14 residues. V shed 1 base and J shed 9 bases, with 10 bases lying between them. Germline CDR1 is SEHNR and CDR2 is FQNEAQ (reference sequence). CDR3: CASSLEGPVSPLHF. CDR3 in DNA: TGTGCCAGCAGCTTAGAGGGGCCGGTTTCACCCCTCCACTTT. The full variable domain, completed using reference TRBV7-9 and TRBJ1-6, is DTGVSQNPRHKITKRGQNVTFRCDPISEHNRLYWYRQTLGQGPEFLTYFQNEAQLEKSRLLSDRFSAERPKGSFSTLEIQRTEQGDSAMYLCASSLEGPVSPLHFGNGTRLTVT.

V is TRBV21-1 and J is TRBJ1-5. TRBV21-1 is a known pseudogene. The CDR3 runs 18 residues. In nucleotides, the CDR3 is TGTGCCAGCAGCAAAGTTCCAAGGCGGGACTGCTCCAATCAGCCCCAGCATTTT. This sequence encodes CASSKVPRRDCSNQPQHF.

The gene calls are TRBV7-8 and TRBJ2-5; TRBD2 aligns across 11 bases. This CDR3 has 17 amino acids. Trimming took 0 bases from V and 5 from J; bases not matched to a gene: 8. Germline V gene data show CDR1 as SGHVS and CDR2 as FQNEAQ. Here the CDR3 DNA reads TGTGCCAGCAGCTTAGCGGTAGCGGGGGGGCCCGGGGAGACCCAGTACTTC. Translation: CASSLAVAGGPGETQYF.

The CDR3 reads CATSRDAGASYNEQFF. The CDR3 bases are TGTGCCACCAGCAGAGATGCGGGAGCGTCCTACAATGAGCAGTTCTTC. The rearrangement links TRBV15 to TRBJ2-1, with TRBD2 matching 7 bases. With 0 bases clipped from V and 1 base from J, the junction kept 3 bases outside the gene matches. Germline CDR1 and CDR2: LNHNV and YYDKDF (reference sequence). This CDR3 is built from 16 residues.

V usage is TRBV6-5 and J usage is TRBJ1-1; D is unresolved. Germline CDR1 and CDR2: MNHEY and SVGAGI. The CDR3 sequence is 15 residues long. Trimming pared 4 bases from V and 4 bases from J, leaving 16 bases between. The CDR3 is CASSSSGGSSTEAFF. CDR3 bases: TGTGCCAGCAGTTCATCCGGAGGCTCGAGCACTGAAGCTTTCTTT.

This sequence joins TRBV7-3 and TRBJ2-5; 7 nucleotides match TRBD1. V trimming: 4 bases; J trimming: 0 bases; junction bases outside the gene matches: 8. CDR3 size: 16 residues. Germline V gives CDR1 SGHTA, CDR2 FQGTGA. The CDR3 DNA follows: TGTGCCAGCAGCTCCTCTCGAGACAGGGACCAAGAGACCCAGTACTTC. It specifies CASSSSRDRDQETQYF.